A single sample gave rise to the 18 T cell receptor beta chains below, sequenced in a study of blood T cell repertoires in COVID-19. Using immunoSEQ multiplex PCR, the repertoire was profiled, and TCRdb retains in-frame clones only, with some absent. The sample contains under 100,000 clones, around four fifths of which appear only once. The material sequenced was peripheral blood. The receptors stem from a woman aged 55-70 years with acute or convalescent COVID-19.

This clone was observed a few times. The chain has TRBV12-3 or TRBV12-4 and TRBJ1-5; 10 bases map to TRBD1. V shed 7 bases and J 7 bases; nucleotides not matched to a gene: 4. This CDR3 contains 13 residues. The CDR3 loop reads CASTGTGEQPQHF. CDR3 nucleotides: TGTGCCAGCACAGGGACAGGGGAGCAGCCCCAGCATTTT.

The chain has TRBV9 and TRBJ2-5; TRBD2 agrees at 11 bases. The CDR3 consists of 16 residues. Per germline, CDR1 SGDLS and CDR2 YYNGEE. V was clipped by 5 bases and J by 4 bases; unmatched bases: 10. The CDR3 DNA is TGTGCCAGCAGTGGGAGTAGCGGGGGGGCCCGAGAGACCCAGTACTTC. It codes for CASSGSSGGARETQYF.

V gene TRBV11-3 combines with J gene TRBJ1-3; TRBD1 agrees at 8 bases. V dropped 4 bases and J dropped 4; count of bases not matched to a gene: 6. Germline lookup yields CDR1 SGHNT and CDR2 YENEEA. The CDR3 runs 15 residues. CDR3 amino acids: CASSSGGEAGNTIYF. The CDR3 DNA reads as TGTGCCAGCAGCTCAGGGGGCGAGGCCGGAAACACCATATATTTT.

This chain uses TRBV12-3 or TRBV12-4 with TRBJ1-1; D remains unclear. Between the trimmed V and J ends, which lost 2 bases and 4 bases, there was a span of 8 bases. The CDR3 is 13 amino acids. The CDR3 nucleotides read TGTGCCAGCAGTTTAAACTTTGGCACTGAAGCTTTCTTT. It translates to CASSLNFGTEAFF.

The chain joins TRBV28 to TRBJ2-1, with D possibly TRBD2 on 6 matching bases. V lost 4 bases and J 1 base, leaving 8 bases between the germline ends. There are 14 residues in the CDR3. Per the germline V gene, CDR1 is MDHEN and CDR2 is SYDVKM. The CDR3 DNA is TGTGCCAGCAGTTCGGCGGGATCCTACAATGAGCAGTTCTTC. It codes for CASSSAGSYNEQFF.

The chain is built from TRBV13 and TRBJ2-1; 9 bases fit TRBD2. The ends lost 5 bases at V and 4 bases at J; junction bases unmatched: 6. The CDR3 runs to 15 residues. Per germline, CDR1 PRHDT and CDR2 FYEKMQ (reference sequence). CDR3 sequence (DNA): TGTGCCAGCAGCCTCCCTAGCGGGAATTACAATGAGCAGTTCTTC. The encoded protein is CASSLPSGNYNEQFF.

The CDR3 protein is CASSLQGAGQPQHF. CDR3 DNA sequence: TGCGCCAGCAGCCTTCAGGGGGCAGGCCAGCCCCAGCATTTT. V is TRBV4-1 and J is TRBJ1-5; 8 bases align to TRBD1. With V trimmed by 4 bases and J by 7 bases, 6 bases remained unmatched. The germline V gene has CDR1 MGHRA and CDR2 YSYEKL. The CDR3 totals 14 residues.

This rearrangement joins TRBV10-3 to TRBJ1-5; TRBD1 might be the D (5 bases). The CDR3 extends over 14 amino acids. Between the trimmed V and J ends, which lost 6 bases and 7 bases, there was a span of 16 bases. Germline CDR1 is ENHRY and CDR2 is SYGVKD. The DNA of the CDR3 is TGTGCCATCAGCCCCGGGGCCGGGGGGCAGCCCCAGCATTTT. This gives the protein CAISPGAGGQPQHF.

The chain links TRBV20-1 to TRBJ1-2; 7 bases map to TRBD1. This CDR3 is built from 16 residues. Germline CDR1 is DFQATT and CDR2 is SNEGSKA (reference sequence). The V segment lost 3 bases and the J segment 2 bases; nucleotides outside the gene matches: 12. The CDR3 loop is CSASEAGGSLNYGYTF. CDR3 nucleotide sequence: TGCAGTGCTAGTGAGGCAGGGGGATCCCTAAACTATGGCTACACCTTC.

The J gene is TRBJ2-6, the V gene TRBV3-1 (or the pseudogene TRBV3-2); 8 bases are shared with TRBD2. V shed 3 bases, J shed 2 bases, and the junction held 3 bases outside the gene matches. Germline CDR1 LGHDT, CDR2 YNNKEL (reference sequence). The CDR3 is 16 residues long. CDR3 sequence reads: CASSQTTSAGANVLTF. CDR3 nucleotide sequence: TGTGCCAGCAGCCAGACGACTAGCGCTGGGGCCAACGTCCTGACTTTC.

This clone showed up just a few times. The chain couples TRBV7-9 to TRBJ1-5, with D possibly TRBD1 on 5 matching bases. Trimming took 1 base from V and 0 from J, leaving 16 bases between them. The CDR3 totals 18 residues. Germline V gene lookup returns CDR1 SEHNR and CDR2 FQNEAQ (reference sequence). DNA of the CDR3: TGTGCCAGCAGCTTAGGCGGGGGACTGAGGGCTAGCAATCAGCCCCAGCATTTT. Translated: CASSLGGGLRASNQPQHF.

Worth noting for this clone: The germline gene is not matched at one end of the junction; a read error may be the cause. CDR3 nucleotide sequence: TGTGCTAGCAGCTTAGCACCCGGGAGAGCCTACAATGAGCAGTTCTTC. Its translation is CASSLAPGRAYNEQFF. The chain links TRBV7-7 to TRBJ2-1; perhaps TRBD2 as D (6 bases). CDR3 length: 16 residues. In germline, CDR1 is SSHAT, CDR2 FNYEAQ (reference sequence). Full variable domain (outside the CDR3, taken from reference TRBV7-7 and TRBJ2-1): GAGVSQSPRYKVTKRGQDVTLRCDPISSHATLYWYQQALGQGPEFLTYFNYEAQPDKSGLPSDRFSAERPEGSISTLTIQRTEQRDSAMYRCASSLAPGRAYNEQFFGPGTRLTVL.

CDR3 sequence (DNA): TGCAGCGTTGACAGGGGCAGCATGAACACTGAAGCTTTCTTT. Translation: CSVDRGSMNTEAFF. The genes are TRBV29-1 and TRBJ1-1; a weak D match, TRBD1 (6 bases). CDR1 SQVTM and CDR2 ANQGSEA come from the germline V gene. The CDR3 totals 14 residues. Trimming cost V 3 bases and J 0 bases, with 11 bases left between them.

V gene TRBV28 combines with J gene TRBJ1-5; D is unclear. The CDR3 consists of 14 residues. Germline loops: CDR1 MDHEN, CDR2 SYDVKM. The germline V and J ends were trimmed by 6 bases and 3 bases, with 12 bases remaining between them. The CDR3 DNA is TGTGCCAGCAGCCCGGCGGGAAACAATCAGCCCCAGCATTTT. Protein: CASSPAGNNQPQHF.

V is TRBV10-3 and J is TRBJ2-7, with a weak D call TRBD1 (6 bases). V was pared by 10 bases and J by 2 bases, with 15 bases between. CDR1 and CDR2 (germline): ENHRY, SYGVKD. This CDR3 has 13 residues. Here the CDR3 DNA reads TGTGCCAGTGGACAGAGCACACCCTACGAGCAGTACTTC. It is translated as CASGQSTPYEQYF.

The V call is TRBV13, the J call TRBJ2-5; the D gene is possibly TRBD1 (6 bases). This CDR3 has 16 residues. Germline V CDR1 and CDR2: PRHDT, FYEKMQ (reference sequence). Trimming pared 0 bases from V and 5 bases from J, leaving 16 bases between. This CDR3 reads CASSLGAGVVRETQYF. The CDR3 DNA sequence: TGTGCCAGCAGCTTAGGGGCAGGGGTGGTTCGGGAGACCCAGTACTTC.

The chain has TRBV11-2 and TRBJ1-2; D not certain. The CDR3 consists of 11 residues. Per the germline V gene, CDR1 is SGHAT and CDR2 is FQNNGV. The V end was cut by 1 base, the J end by 9 bases, with 6 bases between. The DNA for the CDR3 is TGTGCCAGCAGCTTAGGTCTAAGCTACACCTTC. It translates to CASSLGLSYTF.

The chain has TRBV10-1 and TRBJ2-2; D gene unclear. With 5 bases removed from V and 0 bases from J, the gap between germline ends came to 7 bases. The CDR3 has 14 amino acids. Per germline, CDR1 WNHNN and CDR2 SYGVQD (reference sequence). CDR3 sequence: CASSSDTNTGELFF. CDR3 bases: TGCGCCAGCAGTTCTGACACGAACACCGGGGAGCTGTTTTTT.